The clone carrying this T cell receptor (beta chain) came up a few times. Its antigen is unknown. A single record per CDR3 protein comes from TCRdb applying MiXCR to the reads. This sample has 150,000 to 200,000 distinct CDR3 sequences; 15% to 20% occur once, and the top ten carry about 3%. Germline V gene data show CDR1 as SGHVS and CDR2 as FNYEAQ. Trimming stripped 5 bases from V and 2 bases from J, with 13 bases between. The CDR3 consists of 14 residues. The data derive from a study of T cell repertoires in cytomegalovirus infection. Findings of the study overall: Ex vivo, HLA-C-restricted CMV-specific TCR beta clonotypes prevailed over the rest of the response. Frequencies of public TCR beta families were cumulated, and this identified carriers of CMV plus the relevant HLA.

The clonotype comes from a human donor in good health (CMV status not recorded). Some clones in this sample may be carry-over from other donors' samples. The sample consisted of PBMCs. V gene TRBV7-6 combines with J gene TRBJ2-7; D may be TRBD1 or TRBD2 (5 bases each). The CDR3 DNA reads as TGTGCCAGCAGCCCCGGGACGGTGGCCTACGAGCAGTACTTC. Its protein product is CASSPGTVAYEQYF.